This record concerns one TCR beta chain sequence. The V segment lost 3 bases and the J segment 6 bases; nucleotides outside the gene matches: 4. CDR1 SGHRS and CDR2 YFSETQ come from the germline V gene. The length of the CDR3 is 16 residues. The data were obtained in a study of blood T cell repertoires in COVID-19. At the level of the study: The United States, Italy and Spain provided the acute and convalescent COVID-19 samples.

Original data processing: By means of reference gene primer amplification, nucleated cell counts were estimated. Here immunoSEQ multiplex PCR was the method, and the copy in TCRdb shows in-frame clones only, minus some. V and J calls and clone size are as listed in that table; D and trimming were resolved from the DNA. The sample holds more than 100,000 clones, around three quarters seen once. V gene TRBV5-1 combines with J gene TRBJ2-2; the match to TRBD2 covers 14 bases. This TCR was recovered from a woman of 80 years or more with acute or convalescent COVID-19. Sequencing input: peripheral blood. The CDR3 nucleotides read TGCGCCAGCAGCTGGGGACTAGCGGGAGTATCCGGGGAGCTGTTTTTT. It codes for CASSWGLAGVSGELFF.